A single sample gave rise to the 22 T cell receptor beta chains below, sequenced in a study of T cell responses to AZD1222 COVID-19 vaccine. Using immunoSEQ multiplex PCR, the repertoire was profiled, and TCRdb retains in-frame clones only, with some absent. The profile shows 110,000 to 150,000 clones, 93% of them singletons. Sample: peripheral blood, taken on day 0 of AZD1222 vaccination. Source of these receptors: an adult in good health.

This chain links TRBV2 with TRBJ1-6; D perhaps matches TRBD1 (5 bases). The CDR3 extends over 15 amino acids. Trimming shortened V by 1 base and J by 7 bases, and 11 bases separated the two germline ends. The germline gives CDR1 SNHLY, CDR2 FYNNEI. CDR3 bases: TGTGCCAGCAGTGAAGATCGGGGGACGAATTCACCCCTCCACTTT. It is translated as CASSEDRGTNSPLHF. Variable domain in full (rest from reference TRBV2 and TRBJ1-6): EPEVTQTPSHQVTQMGQEVILRCVPISNHLYFYWYRQILGQKVEFLVSFYNNEISEKSEIFDDQFSVERPDGSNFTLKIRSTKLEDSAMYFCASSEDRGTNSPLHFGNGTRLTVT.

The chain couples TRBV5-1 to TRBJ2-1; 7 bases map to TRBD2. The CDR3 has 15 residues. Germline V CDR1 and CDR2: SGHRS, YFSETQ. V was clipped by 3 bases and J by 3 bases; unmatched bases: 6. CDR3 loop: CASSSSGDHYNEQFF. In DNA form, the CDR3 reads TGCGCCAGCAGCTCGAGCGGGGACCACTACAATGAGCAGTTCTTC.

This sequence joins TRBV30 and TRBJ1-1, with D possibly TRBD1 on 5 matching bases. Germline V lookup: CDR1 GTSNPN, CDR2 SVGIG (reference sequence). V gave up 6 bases and J gave up 5 bases, with 13 bases separating them. This CDR3 contains 12 residues. The CDR3 spells CACNPQGTEAFF. In nucleotides, the CDR3 is TGTGCCTGCAACCCTCAGGGAACTGAAGCTTTCTTT.

This chain joins TRBV13 and TRBJ2-7, with D tentatively TRBD1 (6 bases). The CDR3 totals 16 residues. Trimming left V 5 bases short and J 0 bases short, with 17 bases between. CDR1 PRHDT and CDR2 FYEKMQ come from the germline V gene (reference sequence). The CDR3 DNA follows: TGTGCCAGCAGCGGCCTCACAGGGTTCGGCTCCTACGAGCAGTACTTC. Translating it yields CASSGLTGFGSYEQYF.

The chain employs TRBV5-1 and TRBJ2-2, with TRBD1 matching 9 bases. CDR3 size: 16 residues. Per germline, CDR1 SGHRS and CDR2 YFSETQ. Trimming removed 0 bases from V and 4 bases from J; junction bases left unmatched: 4. The CDR3 DNA sequence: TGCGCCAGCAGCTTGGAGGGACAGGGAATCACCGGGGAGCTGTTTTTT. Its translation: CASSLEGQGITGELFF.

This clone was seen a single time. The chain couples TRBV10-3 to TRBJ2-6, with D perhaps being TRBD1 or TRBD2 (5 bases each). Germline V gene data show CDR1 as ENHRY and CDR2 as SYGVKD. V was cut by 11 bases and J by 0 bases, with 14 bases left in between. The CDR3 has 15 amino acids. The CDR3 DNA reads TGTGCCTCGGGGCCCTCCTTCTCTGGGGCCAACGTCCTGACTTTC. It codes for CASGPSFSGANVLTF.

This clone has just a few counts. The chain carries TRBV5-1 and TRBJ1-6; perhaps TRBD1 as D (6 bases). The V gene's germline CDR1 is SGHRS and CDR2 YFSETQ. Trimming took 2 bases from V and 7 from J, leaving 7 bases between them. The CDR3 has 13 amino acids. CDR3: CASSFGQNSPLHF. DNA for the CDR3: TGCGCCAGCAGCTTTGGACAGAATTCACCCCTCCACTTT.

J is TRBJ1-1 and V is TRBV5-1; no reliable D call. V was clipped by 3 bases and J by 1 base, with 10 bases between them. This CDR3 spans 14 amino acids. Germline-derived CDR1 and CDR2 are SGHRS and YFSETQ. CDR3 bases: TGCGCCAGCAGCTCGGTCCCGTCGAACACTGAAGCTTTCTTT. Amino acids: CASSSVPSNTEAFF.

Written as DNA, the CDR3 is TGTGCCAGCAGCTTTGGGGATAATTCACCCCTCCACTTT. Encoded protein: CASSFGDNSPLHF. V is TRBV5-8 and J is TRBJ1-6; D remains ambiguous. The CDR3 consists of 13 residues. In germline, CDR1 is SGHTS, CDR2 YDEGEE. V lost 2 bases, J lost 5 bases, and 5 bases lay in between. The entire variable domain, with the rest obtained from reference TRBV5-8 and TRBJ1-6, is as follows: EAGVTQSPTHLIKTRGQQATLRCSPISGHTSVYWYQQALGLGLQFLLWYDEGEERNRGNFPPRFSGRQFPNYSSELNVNALELEDSALYLCASSFGDNSPLHFGNGTRLTVT.

This clone was observed a handful of times. The chain uses TRBV7-2 and TRBJ2-7; possibly TRBD1 for D (5 bases). V was cut by 2 bases and J by 1 base, with 15 bases left in between. Germline values: CDR1 SGHTA, CDR2 FQGNSA. The CDR3 loop spans 16 amino acids. This CDR3 reads CASSLPPGASSYEQYF. CDR3 coding DNA: TGTGCCAGCAGCTTACCTCCTGGGGCCAGTTCCTACGAGCAGTACTTC.

The CDR3 is CASSREDRVETQYF. CDR3 nucleotides: TGTGCCAGCAGTCGGGAGGACAGGGTAGAGACCCAGTACTTC. The V gene is TRBV7-9, the J gene TRBJ2-5, with D possibly TRBD1 on 8 matching bases. CDR1 and CDR2 (germline): SEHNR, FQNEAQ (reference sequence). The CDR3 loop spans 14 amino acids. V was trimmed by 6 bases and J by 4 bases, leaving 15 bases between them.

This chain links TRBV7-2 with TRBJ2-4, with 10 bases matching TRBD2. Unmatched junction bases numbered 8, after V lost 1 base and J lost 8 bases. The germline gives CDR1 SGHTA, CDR2 FQGNSA. The CDR3 extends over 16 amino acids. CDR3 protein: CASSLGQLAGSDIQYF. The CDR3 DNA sequence: TGTGCCAGCAGCTTAGGCCAACTAGCGGGATCTGACATTCAGTACTTC.

The chain joins TRBV3-1 (or the pseudogene TRBV3-2) to TRBJ1-5; the match to TRBD1 covers 7 bases. This CDR3 spans 15 amino acids. V lost 3 bases and J lost 8; bases outside the gene matches: 10. The V gene's germline CDR1 is LGHDT and CDR2 YNNKEL (reference sequence). CDR3 protein: CASSHRQGRGEPQHF. CDR3 sequence (DNA): TGTGCCAGCAGCCATAGACAGGGCAGGGGAGAGCCCCAGCATTTT.

This chain connects TRBV28 to TRBJ1-6, with D perhaps matching TRBD1 (5 bases). V was clipped by 3 bases and J by 7 bases, with 13 bases between them. The CDR3 is made up of 15 amino acids. The germline CDR1 and CDR2 sequences are MDHEN and SYDVKM. CDR3 nucleotides: TGTGCCAGCAGTTTCCAGGGATTAAGCAATTCACCCCTCCACTTT. It yields the protein CASSFQGLSNSPLHF.

The rearrangement uses TRBV4-1 and TRBJ2-7; tentative D call: TRBD2 (5 bases). Trimming pared 0 bases from V and 4 bases from J, leaving 7 bases between. CDR3 length: 13 amino acids. CDR1 and CDR2 from the germline V gene are MGHRA and YSYEKL. The CDR3 sequence: CASSQEWRYEQYF. The CDR3 nucleotides are TGCGCCAGCAGCCAAGAATGGAGGTACGAGCAGTACTTC.

The chain has TRBV5-4 and TRBJ2-3; 7 bases map to TRBD1. CDR3 size: 15 residues. The germline CDR1 and CDR2 sequences are SGHNT and YYREEE (reference sequence). V trimming: 0 bases; J trimming: 4 bases; junction bases outside the gene matches: 5. The CDR3 sequence: CASSLARGLADTQYF. The CDR3 region has the DNA TGTGCCAGCAGCTTGGCCAGGGGGTTGGCAGATACGCAGTATTTT.

The chain uses TRBV18 and TRBJ1-1, with D tentatively TRBD1 (5 bases). Trimming took 4 bases from V and 3 from J, leaving 9 bases between them. The CDR3 runs 13 residues. Germline CDR1 KGHSH, CDR2 LQKENI. The CDR3 loop is CASSLGRDTEAFF. CDR3 nucleotide sequence: TGTGCCAGCTCACTGGGACGGGACACTGAAGCTTTCTTT. Full variable domain (outside the CDR3, taken from reference TRBV18 and TRBJ1-1): NAGVMQNPRHLVRRRGQEARLRCSPMKGHSHVYWYRQLPEEGLKFMVYLQKENIIDESGMPKERFSAEFPKEGPSILRIQQVVRGDSAAYFCASSLGRDTEAFFGQGTRLTVV.

The gene calls are TRBV3-1 (or the pseudogene TRBV3-2) and TRBJ2-1; 11 bases line up with TRBD2. V shed 4 bases, J shed 5 bases, and the junction held 7 bases outside the gene matches. The CDR3 consists of 16 residues. CDR1 LGHDT and CDR2 YNNKEL come from the germline V gene (reference sequence). CDR3 sequence: CASSLLLAGEDNEQFF. The CDR3 coding sequence is TGTGCCAGCAGCCTACTACTAGCGGGAGAGGACAATGAGCAGTTCTTC.

The chain is built from TRBV4-1 and TRBJ2-7; D is unclear. V lost 1 base, J lost 5 bases, and 15 bases lay in between. CDR3 length: 15 amino acids. Germline V CDR1 and CDR2: MGHRA, YSYEKL. As DNA, the CDR3 is TGCGCCAGCAGCCAAGGTCCTGCTAGAATGAACGAGCAGTACTTC. Translation gives CASSQGPARMNEQYF.

Here the CDR3 DNA reads TGTGCCGGTATTGGGACTAGCGGGGTCAATGAGCAGTTCTTC. The encoded protein is CAGIGTSGVNEQFF. The V and J genes are TRBV30 and TRBJ2-1; the match to TRBD2 covers 13 bases. The CDR3 has 14 amino acids. CDR1 and CDR2 from the germline V gene are GTSNPN and SVGIG (reference sequence). V lost 8 bases to trimming and J lost 6 bases; unmatched junction nucleotides: 7.

The gene calls are TRBV29-1 and TRBJ2-1, with D hard to call. Between the trimmed V and J ends, which lost 7 bases and 7 bases, there was a span of 14 bases. The CDR3 runs to 12 residues. Germline V CDR1 and CDR2: SQVTM, ANQGSEA. The CDR3, as DNA: TGCAGCGGCCACCCCGACTCGAATGAGCAGTTCTTC. Translated: CSGHPDSNEQFF.

The chain recombines TRBV24-1 with TRBJ2-1; tentative D call: TRBD1 (6 bases). The CDR3 loop spans 13 amino acids. Per the germline V gene, CDR1 is KGHDR and CDR2 is SFDVKD. Trimming left V 7 bases short and J 3 bases short, with 9 bases between. The CDR3, as DNA: TGTGCCACCAGGCAGACAGGCTACAATGAGCAGTTCTTC. Residues: CATRQTGYNEQFF.